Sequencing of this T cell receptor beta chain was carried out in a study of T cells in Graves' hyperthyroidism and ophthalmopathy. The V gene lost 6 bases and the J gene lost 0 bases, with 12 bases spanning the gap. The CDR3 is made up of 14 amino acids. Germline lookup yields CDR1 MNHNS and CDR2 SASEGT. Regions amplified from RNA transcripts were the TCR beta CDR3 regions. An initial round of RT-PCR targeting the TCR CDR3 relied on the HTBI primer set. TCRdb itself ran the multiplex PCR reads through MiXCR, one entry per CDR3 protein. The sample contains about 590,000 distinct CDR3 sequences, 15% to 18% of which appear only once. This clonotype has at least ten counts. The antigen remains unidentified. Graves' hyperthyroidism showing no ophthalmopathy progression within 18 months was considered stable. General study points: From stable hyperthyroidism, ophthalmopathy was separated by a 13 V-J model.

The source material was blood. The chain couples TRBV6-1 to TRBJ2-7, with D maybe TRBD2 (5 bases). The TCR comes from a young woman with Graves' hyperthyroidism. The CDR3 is CASRTPGNSYEQYF. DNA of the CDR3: TGTGCCAGCAGAACGCCCGGGAACTCCTACGAGCAGTACTTC.